This T cell receptor beta chain came from a study of cytomegalovirus exposure and HLA in healthy donors. Study background: Falling in the Caucasian-associated ancestry cluster were about 80% of under 500 genotyped donors. Study results and limitations: In vitro testing confirmed a few CMV-associated chains as specific for CMV antigens.

Nominally healthy donors were sampled, though unrecorded immune exposures were likely. Germline-derived CDR1 and CDR2 are SQVTM and ANQGSEA. The CDR3 covers 14 residues. Unmatched junction bases numbered 9, after V lost 5 bases and J lost 2 bases. Amplification used 60 Vbeta primers and 13 Jbeta primers. The assay was immunoSEQ multiplex PCR, and TCRdb's table has in-frame clones only and misses some. The sample lists around 130,000 clones, approximately 80% seen once, with about 5.8% in the top ten. Regarding this clone: Antigen specificity is unknown.

Sequencing was carried out using PBMCs. J is TRBJ2-7 and V is TRBV29-1; 7 bases agree with TRBD1. This receptor was identified in a man aged 18 to 35 in good health and CMV-seropositive. In DNA form, the CDR3 reads TGCAGCGTTTACACAGGGGTCTCCACCTACGAGCAGTACTTC. Protein product: CSVYTGVSTYEQYF.